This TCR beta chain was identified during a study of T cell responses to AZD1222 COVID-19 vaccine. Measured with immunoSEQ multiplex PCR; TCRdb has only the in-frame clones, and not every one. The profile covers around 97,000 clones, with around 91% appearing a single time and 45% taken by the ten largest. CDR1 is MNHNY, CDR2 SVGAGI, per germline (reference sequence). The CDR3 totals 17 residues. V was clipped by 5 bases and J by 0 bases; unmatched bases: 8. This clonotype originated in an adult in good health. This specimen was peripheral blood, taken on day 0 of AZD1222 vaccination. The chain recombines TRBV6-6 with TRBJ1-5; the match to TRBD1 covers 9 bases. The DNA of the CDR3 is TGTGCCAGCAGTCTCCCGGGACAGGGTTATAGCAATCAGCCCCAGCATTTT. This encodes CASSLPGQGYSNQPQHF.